The sequence of this T cell receptor (beta chain) was determined in a study of control samples from healthy donors and cancer patients. The assay was immunoSEQ multiplex PCR, and TCRdb's table has in-frame clones only and misses some. The table lists about 140,000 clones, 90% to 95% of them singletons. Trimming removed 4 bases from V and 4 bases from J, with 8 bases in between. CDR3 size: 12 residues. Germline CDR1 SGHNT, CDR2 YYREEE (reference sequence). The chain joins TRBV5-4 to TRBJ2-5; D unclear. Sample: blood. The TCR originated in a man aged 40-49 years in good health. CDR3 DNA: TGTGCCAGCAGCCCGGACGGAGAGACCCAGTACTTC. Its protein is CASSPDGETQYF.